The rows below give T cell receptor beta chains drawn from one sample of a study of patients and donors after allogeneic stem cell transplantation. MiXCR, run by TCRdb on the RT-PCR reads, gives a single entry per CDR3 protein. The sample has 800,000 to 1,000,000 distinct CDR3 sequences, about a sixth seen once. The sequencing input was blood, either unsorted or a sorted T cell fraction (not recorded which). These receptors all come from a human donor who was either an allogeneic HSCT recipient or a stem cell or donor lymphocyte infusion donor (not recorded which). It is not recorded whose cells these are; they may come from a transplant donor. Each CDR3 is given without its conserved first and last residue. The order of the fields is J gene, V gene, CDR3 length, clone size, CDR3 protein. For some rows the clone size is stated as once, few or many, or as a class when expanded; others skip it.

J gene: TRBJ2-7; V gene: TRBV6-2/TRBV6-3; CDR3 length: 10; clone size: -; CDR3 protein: ASSYFGVLWY
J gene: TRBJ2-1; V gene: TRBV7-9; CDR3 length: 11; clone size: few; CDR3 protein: ASSLLQYNEQF
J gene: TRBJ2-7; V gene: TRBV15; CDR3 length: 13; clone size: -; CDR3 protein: ATSIAGQASYEQY
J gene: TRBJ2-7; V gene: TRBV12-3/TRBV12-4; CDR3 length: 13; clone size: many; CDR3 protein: ASSLGLGRAHEQY
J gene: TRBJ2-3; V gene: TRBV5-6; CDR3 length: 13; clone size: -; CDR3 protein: ASSRGGSHTDTQY
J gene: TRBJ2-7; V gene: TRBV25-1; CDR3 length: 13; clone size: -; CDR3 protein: ASSESGGRGYEQY
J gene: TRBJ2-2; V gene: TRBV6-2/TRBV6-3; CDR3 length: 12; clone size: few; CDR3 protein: ASSFDRRDGELF
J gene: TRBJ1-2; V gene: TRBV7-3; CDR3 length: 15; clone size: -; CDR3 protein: ASSLTAHGGVNDGYT
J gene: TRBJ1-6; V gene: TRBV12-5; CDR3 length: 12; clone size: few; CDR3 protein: ASGLGDRGSPLH
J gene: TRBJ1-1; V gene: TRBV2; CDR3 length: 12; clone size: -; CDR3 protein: ASSLDRGSPEAF
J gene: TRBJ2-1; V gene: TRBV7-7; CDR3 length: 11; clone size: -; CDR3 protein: ASGSLRSNEQF
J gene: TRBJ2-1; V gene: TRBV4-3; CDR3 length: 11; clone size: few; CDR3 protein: ASSQQGDNEQF
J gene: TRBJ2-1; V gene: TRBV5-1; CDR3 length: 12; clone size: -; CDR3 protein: ASSFYPQNNEQF
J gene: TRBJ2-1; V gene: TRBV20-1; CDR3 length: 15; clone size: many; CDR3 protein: SARDPWDRVGYNEQF
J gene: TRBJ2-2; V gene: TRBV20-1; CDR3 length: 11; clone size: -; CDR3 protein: SADLQGNGELF
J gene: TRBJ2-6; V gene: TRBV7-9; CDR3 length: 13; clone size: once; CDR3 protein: ASSIRGGGANVLT
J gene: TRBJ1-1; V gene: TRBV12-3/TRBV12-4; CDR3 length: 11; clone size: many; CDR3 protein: ASSSRTGGYAF
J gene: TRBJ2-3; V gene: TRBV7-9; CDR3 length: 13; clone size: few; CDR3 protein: ASSRQGGRTDTQY
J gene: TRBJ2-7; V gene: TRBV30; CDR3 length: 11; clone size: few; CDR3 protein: AWSSSGQSEQY
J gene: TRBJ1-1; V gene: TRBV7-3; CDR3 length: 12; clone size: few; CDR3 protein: ASSLMGQPAEAF
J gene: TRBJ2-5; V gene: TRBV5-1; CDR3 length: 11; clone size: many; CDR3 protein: ASSLGLAETQY
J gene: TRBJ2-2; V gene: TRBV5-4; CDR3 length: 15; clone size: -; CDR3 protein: ASTGTSGRTFTGELF